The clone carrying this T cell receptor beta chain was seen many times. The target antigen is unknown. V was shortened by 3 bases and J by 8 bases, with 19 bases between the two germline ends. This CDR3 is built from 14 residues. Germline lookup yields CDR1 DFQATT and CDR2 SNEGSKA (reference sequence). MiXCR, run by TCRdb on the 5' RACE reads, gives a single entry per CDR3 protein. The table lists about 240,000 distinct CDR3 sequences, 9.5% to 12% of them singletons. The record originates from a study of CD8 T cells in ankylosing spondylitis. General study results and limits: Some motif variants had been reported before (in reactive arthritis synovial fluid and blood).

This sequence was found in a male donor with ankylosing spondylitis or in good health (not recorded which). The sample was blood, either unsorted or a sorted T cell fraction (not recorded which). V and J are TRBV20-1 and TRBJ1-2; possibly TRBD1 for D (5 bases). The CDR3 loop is CSASRLGGASGYTF. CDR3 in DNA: TGCAGTGCTAGTCGGCTTGGGGGTGCCTCCGGCTACACCTTC.